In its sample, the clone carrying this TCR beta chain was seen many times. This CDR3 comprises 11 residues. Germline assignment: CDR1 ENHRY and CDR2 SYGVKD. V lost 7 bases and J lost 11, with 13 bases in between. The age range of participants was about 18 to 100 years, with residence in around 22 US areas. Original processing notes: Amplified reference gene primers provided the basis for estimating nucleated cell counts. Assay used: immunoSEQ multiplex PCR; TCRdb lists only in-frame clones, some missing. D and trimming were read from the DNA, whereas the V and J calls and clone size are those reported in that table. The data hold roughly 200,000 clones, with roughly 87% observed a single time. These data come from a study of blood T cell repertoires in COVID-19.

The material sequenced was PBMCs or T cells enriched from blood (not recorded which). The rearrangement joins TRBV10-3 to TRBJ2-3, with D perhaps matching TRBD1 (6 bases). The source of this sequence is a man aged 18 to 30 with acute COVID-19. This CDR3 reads CAIKRADRQYF. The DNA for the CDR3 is TGTGCCATCAAAAGGGCGGACAGGCAGTATTTT.